This TCR beta chain came from a study of a mutant IDH1 vaccine in newly diagnosed glioma. Study-wide background: Scheduled at week 35, visit V12 preceded visit V13, held at week 47.

For this clone: The antigen is undetermined.

Profiled with immunoSEQ multiplex PCR; TCRdb holds only in-frame clones, not every one. Of around 70,000 clones in the sample, roughly 86% were seen once. Time point in this sample: week 35, safety follow-up. What each vaccine dose contained was 300 ug of mutant IDH1 20-mer peptide, accompanied by topical imiquimod. Material: PBMCs, obtained from a glioma patient whose treatment included an IDH1 peptide vaccine. The receptor was isolated from a man aged 30 to 45 with glioma.

CDR3 region: CASSATGTAPYGYTF. The CDR3 nucleotides are TGTGCCAGCTCAGCGACCGGGACGGCCCCATATGGCTACACCTTC. The V call is TRBV18, the J call TRBJ1-2; D perhaps matches TRBD1 (5 bases). V was clipped by 5 bases and J by 5 bases, with 18 bases between them. Germline V CDR1 and CDR2: KGHSH, LQKENI. The CDR3 extends over 15 amino acids.